The T cell receptor (beta chain) under discussion was sequenced for a study of blood T cell repertoires in COVID-19. Study-wide background: T cells, B-cell-depleted T cells, or PBMCs supplied cDNA or gDNA.

With 3 bases clipped from V and 7 bases from J, the junction kept 7 bases outside the gene matches. The CDR3 is 13 residues long. Germline V gives CDR1 SQVTM, CDR2 ANQGSEA. This table comes from immunoSEQ multiplex PCR, and its TCRdb copy is limited to in-frame clones, with some not included. The sample has fewer than 300,000 clones; 83% are singletons. This chain links TRBV29-1 with TRBJ1-2, with 8 bases lining up with TRBD1. The origin of this receptor is a woman aged 45-60 years who had recovered from COVID-19. The sequencing sample was made of peripheral blood. The CDR3 loop is CSVDGQGAGGYTF. CDR3 coding DNA: TGCAGCGTTGACGGGCAGGGGGCAGGTGGCTACACCTTC.